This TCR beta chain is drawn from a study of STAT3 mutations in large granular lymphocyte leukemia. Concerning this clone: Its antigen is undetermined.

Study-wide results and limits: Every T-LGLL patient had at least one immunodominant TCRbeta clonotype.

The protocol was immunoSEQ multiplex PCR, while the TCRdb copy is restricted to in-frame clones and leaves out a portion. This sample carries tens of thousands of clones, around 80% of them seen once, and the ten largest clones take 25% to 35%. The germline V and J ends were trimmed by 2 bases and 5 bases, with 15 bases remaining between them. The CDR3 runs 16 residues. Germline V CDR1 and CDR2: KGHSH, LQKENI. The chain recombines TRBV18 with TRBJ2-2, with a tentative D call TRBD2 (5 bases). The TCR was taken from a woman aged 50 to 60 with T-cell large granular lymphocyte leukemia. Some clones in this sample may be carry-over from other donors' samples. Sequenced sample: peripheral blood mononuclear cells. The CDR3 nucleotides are TGTGCCAGCTCACCATCCGAGATCACGGGGACCGGGGAGCTGTTTTTT. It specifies CASSPSEITGTGELFF.